Below are 27 T cell receptor beta chains sequenced from a single sample in a study of a mutant IDH1 vaccine in newly diagnosed glioma. Time point indicated: week 47, end of study. Vaccine doses each comprised 300 ug of mutant IDH1 20-mer peptide, with topical imiquimod. These TCRs are of unknown antigen specificity. Measured with immunoSEQ multiplex PCR; TCRdb has only the in-frame clones, and not every one. Here the sample spans tens of thousands of clones, more than 75% being singletons. The starting material was PBMCs, obtained from a glioma patient whose treatment included an IDH1 peptide vaccine. The source is a young woman with glioma.

The V call is TRBV18, the J call TRBJ2-7; D is unresolved. CDR1 KGHSH and CDR2 LQKENI come from the germline V gene. V lost 5 bases and J 4 bases, leaving 18 bases between the germline ends. The CDR3 contains 15 residues. The CDR3 is CASSSLRTSGYEQYF. CDR3 nucleotide sequence: TGTGCCAGCTCATCATTGCGGACCTCCGGGTACGAGCAGTACTTC. Supplemented by reference TRBV18 and TRBJ2-7, the full variable domain reads NAGVMQNPRHLVRRRGQEARLRCSPMKGHSHVYWYRQLPEEGLKFMVYLQKENIIDESGMPKERFSAEFPKEGPSILRIQQVVRGDSAAYFCASSSLRTSGYEQYFGPGTRLTVT.

This clone came up a few times. The chain carries TRBV5-1 and TRBJ2-7; 9 bases line up with TRBD1. The CDR3 length is 14 residues. V lost 5 bases to trimming and J lost 5 bases; unmatched junction nucleotides: 8. Germline CDR1 and CDR2: SGHRS and YFSETQ. CDR3 protein: CASRLGTGGHEQYF. CDR3 sequence (DNA): TGCGCCAGCAGGCTTGGAACAGGGGGCCACGAGCAGTACTTC.

This rearrangement joins TRBV19 to TRBJ1-5; possibly TRBD1 for D (5 bases). The V gene lost 8 bases and the J gene lost 5 bases, with 16 bases spanning the gap. There are 14 residues in the CDR3. From germline, CDR1 is LNHDA and CDR2 SQIVND (reference sequence). The CDR3 DNA is TGTGCCAGTTCCCCGGGGGGAAGTGATCAGCCCCAGCATTTT. Amino acids: CASSPGGSDQPQHF.

The V and J genes are TRBV4-1 and TRBJ1-2; no reliable D call. The CDR3 extends over 13 amino acids. V was clipped by 0 bases and J by 6 bases, with 8 bases between them. CDR1 and CDR2 from the germline V gene are MGHRA and YSYEKL. CDR3 DNA: TGCGCCAGCAGCCAAGAAGGAGGAAATGGCTACACCTTC. Translated: CASSQEGGNGYTF.

The chain joins TRBV14 to TRBJ1-2; D ambiguous. Deletions cut 1 base from V and 4 bases from J, with 7 bases between. CDR1 and CDR2 (germline): SGHDN, FVKESK. CDR3 length equals 13 residues. This CDR3 reads CASSQGQSYGYTF. The CDR3 nucleotides read TGTGCCAGCAGCCAAGGGCAGTCCTATGGCTACACCTTC.

The chain combines TRBV5-1 with TRBJ1-6; D not resolved. CDR3 size: 16 residues. CDR1 is SGHRS, CDR2 YFSETQ, per germline. Trimming stripped 0 bases from V and 6 bases from J, with 13 bases between. CDR3 DNA: TGCGCCAGCAGCTTGGGGCTTTCAGTCAGTAATTCACCCCTCCACTTT. Protein product: CASSLGLSVSNSPLHF.

This chain connects TRBV30 to TRBJ1-1; possible D gene TRBD1, 5 bases. Germline CDR1 reads GTSNPN; CDR2 reads SVGIG (reference sequence). V shed 4 bases and J shed 4 bases, with 13 bases lying between them. This CDR3 has 13 amino acids. The CDR3 reads CAWNRRAGTEAFF. DNA of the CDR3: TGTGCCTGGAACCGCAGGGCGGGCACTGAAGCTTTCTTT.

The V and J genes are TRBV18 and TRBJ1-2; TRBD1 matches at 8 bases. The CDR3 contains 13 residues. J gave up 8 bases and V 3 bases, and 5 bases lay outside the gene matches. CDR1 KGHSH and CDR2 LQKENI come from the germline V gene. The CDR3 nucleotides are TGTGCCAGCTCACCTGGACAGGGAAAGGGCTACACCTTC. It codes for CASSPGQGKGYTF.

The rearrangement links TRBV29-1 to TRBJ2-2; TRBD1 agrees at 7 bases. V was clipped by 6 bases and J by 1 base; unmatched bases: 2. The CDR3 has 13 amino acids. The germline gives CDR1 SQVTM, CDR2 ANQGSEA. The CDR3: CSVGDRNTGELFF. The CDR3 bases are TGCAGCGTCGGGGACAGGAACACCGGGGAGCTGTTTTTT.

V and J are TRBV5-1 and TRBJ2-5, with TRBD1 matching 8 bases. CDR3 length equals 15 residues. The junction had 7 bases not matched to a gene; V was cut back by 1 base and J by 5 bases. Germline CDR1 SGHRS, CDR2 YFSETQ. The CDR3 coding sequence is TGCGCCAGCAGCTTGCAAGGACAGGGTTTCGAGACCCAGTACTTC. This sequence encodes CASSLQGQGFETQYF.

The chain has TRBV19 and TRBJ1-1; no reliable D call. Trimming took 4 bases from V and 13 from J, leaving 16 bases between them. The CDR3 is 12 amino acids. Germline CDR1 and CDR2: LNHDA and SQIVND (reference sequence). This CDR3 reads CASSNWGKIVFF. CDR3 DNA: TGTGCCAGTAGTAATTGGGGAAAGATTGTTTTCTTT.

This clone was counted a few times. CDR3 sequence: CASTNRGKNSPLHF. The DNA of the CDR3 is TGCGCCAGCACAAACAGGGGGAAGAATTCACCCCTCCACTTT. The genes are TRBV5-1 and TRBJ1-6, with 8 nucleotides matching TRBD1. The CDR3 totals 14 residues. Germline CDR1 is SGHRS and CDR2 is YFSETQ. After removal of 6 bases from V and 7 bases from J, the junction contained 6 bases not matched to a gene.

This chain uses TRBV29-1 with TRBJ2-7; D is undetermined. This CDR3 has 12 residues. Germline V gene lookup returns CDR1 SQVTM and CDR2 ANQGSEA. V was trimmed by 5 bases and J by 0 bases, leaving 8 bases between them. CDR3 sequence (DNA): TGCAGCGTTCTTACCGGCTCCTACGAGCAGTACTTC. Protein: CSVLTGSYEQYF.

The gene calls are TRBV10-3 and TRBJ1-1, with D perhaps TRBD1 (6 bases). The germline V gene encodes CDR1 ENHRY and CDR2 SYGVKD. V was cut by 5 bases and J by 3 bases, with 13 bases left in between. There are 14 residues in the CDR3. CDR3 in amino acids: CAISRKEGDTEAFF. CDR3 nucleotides: TGTGCCATCAGTAGAAAAGAGGGGGACACTGAAGCTTTCTTT.

V and J are TRBV2 and TRBJ2-5, with D possibly called TRBD1 or TRBD2 (5 bases each). With 3 bases removed from V and 8 bases from J, the gap between germline ends came to 19 bases. CDR3 length: 15 residues. Per the germline V gene, CDR1 is SNHLY and CDR2 is FYNNEI. The CDR3 nucleotides are TGTGCCAGCAGTGACCCAGACTTCTGGGGGTTAACCCAGTACTTC. This gives the protein CASSDPDFWGLTQYF.

This chain joins TRBV6-6 and TRBJ1-5; 9 nucleotides agree with TRBD1. The trim removed 4 bases at V and 6 bases at J, leaving 7 bases unmatched. Germline V CDR1 and CDR2: MNHNY, SVGAGI (reference sequence). The CDR3 covers 15 residues. CDR3 sequence: CASSSYGQGSQPQHF. The CDR3 DNA sequence: TGTGCCAGCAGTTCCTACGGACAGGGGAGTCAGCCCCAGCATTTT.

The chain uses TRBV5-4 and TRBJ1-1, with D possibly matching TRBD1 (6 bases). Germline-derived CDR1 and CDR2 are SGHNT and YYREEE (reference sequence). V lost 1 base and J lost 8, with 21 bases in between. There are 16 residues in the CDR3. CDR3 loop: CASSLPPSGQTTEAFF. The CDR3 nucleotides are TGTGCCAGCAGCTTGCCCCCATCAGGACAGACTACCGAAGCTTTCTTT.

This clone came up once. The chain is built from TRBV7-2 and TRBJ2-5; perhaps D is TRBD1 or TRBD2 (6 bases each). The CDR3 length is 13 residues. Germline CDR1 SGHTA, CDR2 FQGNSA. V dropped 7 bases and J dropped 6 bases, with 15 bases sitting between them. This chain's CDR3 is CASTQEGDKTQYF. CDR3 coding DNA: TGTGCCAGCACCCAGGAGGGGGACAAGACCCAGTACTTC.

The rearrangement links TRBV5-5 to TRBJ1-1; D gene uncertain. Germline-derived CDR1 and CDR2 are SGHKS and YYEKEE (reference sequence). The CDR3 sequence is 16 residues long. Trimming removed 4 bases from V and 1 base from J, with 17 bases in between. CDR3 DNA sequence: TGTGCCAGCAGCCGTACCTACGGCTTTGGGAACACTGAAGCTTTCTTT. The encoded protein is CASSRTYGFGNTEAFF.

The chain carries TRBV10-2 and TRBJ2-7, with 9 bases that match TRBD1. Germline CDR1 reads WSHSY; CDR2 reads SAAADI. Trimming took 6 bases from V and 1 from J; bases not matched to a gene: 1. The CDR3 totals 13 residues. The CDR3 coding sequence is TGCGCCAGCAGCGGACAGGGGTCCTACGAGCAGTACTTC. This sequence encodes CASSGQGSYEQYF.

In this sample, this clone turned up once. The rearrangement uses TRBV6-5 and TRBJ2-1; 10 bases align to TRBD1. CDR3 length: 15 amino acids. Trimming cost V 5 bases and J 4 bases; bases outside gene matches: 5. Germline CDR1 reads MNHEY; CDR2 reads SVGAGI. This chain's CDR3 is CASSADRGLYNEQFF. As DNA, the CDR3 is TGTGCCAGCAGTGCTGACAGGGGGCTGTACAATGAGCAGTTCTTC.

The chain combines TRBV5-1 with TRBJ1-4; the D is unclear. This CDR3 has 15 residues. Trimming took 6 bases from V and 0 from J, leaving 12 bases between them. CDR1 is SGHRS and CDR2 is YFSETQ in the germline V gene. Written as DNA, the CDR3 is TGCGCCAGCACACCGGGCGGGGCAACTAATGAAAAACTGTTTTTT. Amino acid sequence: CASTPGGATNEKLFF.

The chain couples TRBV5-1 to TRBJ1-5; D is unclear. Germline V lookup: CDR1 SGHRS, CDR2 YFSETQ. This CDR3 is built from 14 residues. Trimming cost V 0 bases and J 3 bases, with 7 bases left between them. As DNA, the CDR3 is TGCGCCAGCAGCTTGGGCGGTTTCAATCAGCCCCAGCATTTT. This codes for CASSLGGFNQPQHF.

This chain connects TRBV5-4 to TRBJ2-7; 9 bases agree with TRBD1. Per germline, CDR1 SGHNT and CDR2 YYREEE (reference sequence). CDR3 length: 15 amino acids. V dropped 0 bases and J dropped 5; count of bases not matched to a gene: 6. In nucleotides, the CDR3 is TGTGCCAGCAGCTTGGGACAGGGGGACCTCAACGAGCAGTACTTC. Its translation: CASSLGQGDLNEQYF.

This clone came up once. The chain joins TRBV19 to TRBJ2-1, with a possible D match to TRBD2 (5 bases). Germline assignment: CDR1 LNHDA and CDR2 SQIVND (reference sequence). Trimming took 5 bases from V and 7 from J, leaving 18 bases between them. The CDR3 is made up of 15 amino acids. The CDR3 here is CASSSVETTFNEQFF. The CDR3 nucleotides read TGTGCCAGTAGTTCTGTGGAGACTACCTTTAATGAGCAGTTCTTC.

The chain carries TRBV5-4 and TRBJ1-2; 7 nucleotides agree with TRBD1. After removal of 4 bases from V and 4 bases from J, the junction contained 4 bases not matched to a gene. This CDR3 has 13 residues. Germline V gene data show CDR1 as SGHNT and CDR2 as YYREEE (reference sequence). The CDR3 loop reads CASSKGGSYGYTF. CDR3 DNA sequence: TGTGCCAGCAGCAAAGGGGGCAGCTATGGCTACACCTTC.

This sequence joins TRBV2 and TRBJ2-2, with D unresolved. Germline V gene data show CDR1 as SNHLY and CDR2 as FYNNEI. The CDR3 is 14 residues long. Trimming cost V 10 bases and J 7 bases, with 19 bases left between them. CDR3 DNA: TGTGCCATGACCCCCGGGCTCACTGGCGGGGAGCTGTTTTTT. This translates into CAMTPGLTGGELFF.